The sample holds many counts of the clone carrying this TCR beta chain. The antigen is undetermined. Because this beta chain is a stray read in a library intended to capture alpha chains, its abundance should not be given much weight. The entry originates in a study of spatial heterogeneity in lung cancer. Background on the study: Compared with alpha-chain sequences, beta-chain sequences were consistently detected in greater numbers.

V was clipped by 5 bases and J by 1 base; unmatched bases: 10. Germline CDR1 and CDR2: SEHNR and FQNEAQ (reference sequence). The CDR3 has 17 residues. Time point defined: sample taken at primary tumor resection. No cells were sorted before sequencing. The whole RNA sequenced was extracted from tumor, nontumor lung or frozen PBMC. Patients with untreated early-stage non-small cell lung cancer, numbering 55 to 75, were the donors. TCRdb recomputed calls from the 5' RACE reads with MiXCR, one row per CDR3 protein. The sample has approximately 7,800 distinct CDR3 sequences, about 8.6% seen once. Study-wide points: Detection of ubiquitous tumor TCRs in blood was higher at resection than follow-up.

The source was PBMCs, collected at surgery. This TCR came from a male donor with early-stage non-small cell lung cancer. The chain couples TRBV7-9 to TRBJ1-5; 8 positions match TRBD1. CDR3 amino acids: CASSTGTGSESNQPQHF. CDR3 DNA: TGTGCCAGCAGCACCGGGACAGGCTCCGAGAGCAATCAGCCCCAGCATTTT. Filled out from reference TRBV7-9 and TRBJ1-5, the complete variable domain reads DTGVSQNPRHKITKRGQNVTFRCDPISEHNRLYWYRQTLGQGPEFLTYFQNEAQLEKSRLLSDRFSAERPKGSFSTLEIQRTEQGDSAMYLCASSTGTGSESNQPQHFGDGTRLSIL.